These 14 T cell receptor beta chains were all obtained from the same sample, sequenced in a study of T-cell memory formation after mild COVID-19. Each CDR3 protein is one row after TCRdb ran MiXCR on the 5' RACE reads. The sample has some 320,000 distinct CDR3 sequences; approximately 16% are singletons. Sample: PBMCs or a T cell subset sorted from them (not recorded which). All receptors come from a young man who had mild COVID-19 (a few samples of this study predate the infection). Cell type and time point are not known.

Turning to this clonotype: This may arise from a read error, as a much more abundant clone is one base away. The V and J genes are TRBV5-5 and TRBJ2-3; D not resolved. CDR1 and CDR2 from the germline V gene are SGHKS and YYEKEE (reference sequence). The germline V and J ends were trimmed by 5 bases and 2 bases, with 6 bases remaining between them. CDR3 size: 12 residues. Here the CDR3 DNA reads TGTGCCAGCAGGCGGAACACAGATACGCAGTATTTT. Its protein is CASRRNTDTQYF.

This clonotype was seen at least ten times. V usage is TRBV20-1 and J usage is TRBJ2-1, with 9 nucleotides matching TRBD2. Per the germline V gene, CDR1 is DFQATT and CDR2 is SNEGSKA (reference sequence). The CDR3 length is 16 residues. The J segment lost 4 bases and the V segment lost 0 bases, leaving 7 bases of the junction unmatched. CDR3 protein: CSAREITAGGYNEQFF. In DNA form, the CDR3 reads TGCAGTGCTAGAGAGATTACGGCGGGGGGGTACAATGAGCAGTTCTTC.

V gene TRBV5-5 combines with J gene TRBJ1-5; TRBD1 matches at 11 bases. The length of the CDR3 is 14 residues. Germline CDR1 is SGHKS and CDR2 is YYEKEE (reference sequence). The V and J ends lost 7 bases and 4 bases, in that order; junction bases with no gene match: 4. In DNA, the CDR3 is TGTGCCAGCGGGACAGGGGGGGGAAATCAGCCCCAGCATTTT. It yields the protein CASGTGGGNQPQHF.

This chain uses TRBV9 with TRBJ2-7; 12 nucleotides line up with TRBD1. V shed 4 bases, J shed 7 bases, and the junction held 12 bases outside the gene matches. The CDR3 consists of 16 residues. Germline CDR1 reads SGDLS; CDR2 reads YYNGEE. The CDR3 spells CASSKNPGTGGSEQYF. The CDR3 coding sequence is TGTGCCAGCAGCAAAAACCCCGGGACAGGGGGCAGTGAGCAGTACTTC.

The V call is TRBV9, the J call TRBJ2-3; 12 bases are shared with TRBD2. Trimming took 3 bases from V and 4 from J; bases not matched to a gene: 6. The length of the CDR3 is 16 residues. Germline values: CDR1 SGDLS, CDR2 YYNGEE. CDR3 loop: CASSALAGGHSDTQYF. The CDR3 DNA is TGTGCCAGCAGCGCCCTAGCGGGGGGGCATTCAGATACGCAGTATTTT.

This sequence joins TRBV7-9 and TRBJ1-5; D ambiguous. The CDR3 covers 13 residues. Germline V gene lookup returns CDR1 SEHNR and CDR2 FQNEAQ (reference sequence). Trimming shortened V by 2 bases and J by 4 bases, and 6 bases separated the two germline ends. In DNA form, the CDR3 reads TGTGCCAGCAGCTTAAGGGTTAATCAGCCCCAGCATTTT. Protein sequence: CASSLRVNQPQHF.

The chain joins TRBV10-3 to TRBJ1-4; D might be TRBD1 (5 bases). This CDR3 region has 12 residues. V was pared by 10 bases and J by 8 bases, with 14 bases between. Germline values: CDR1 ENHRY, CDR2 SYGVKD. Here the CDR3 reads CASNQGGEKLFF. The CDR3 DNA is TGTGCCAGCAATCAGGGTGGAGAAAAACTGTTTTTT.

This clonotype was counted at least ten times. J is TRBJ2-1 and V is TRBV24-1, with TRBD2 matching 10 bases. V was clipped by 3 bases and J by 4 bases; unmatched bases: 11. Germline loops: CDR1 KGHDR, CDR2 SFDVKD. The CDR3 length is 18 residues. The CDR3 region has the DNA TGTGCCACCAGTGATCCTGGGTTAGCGGGGGGCTTTTACAATGAGCAGTTCTTC. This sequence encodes CATSDPGLAGGFYNEQFF.

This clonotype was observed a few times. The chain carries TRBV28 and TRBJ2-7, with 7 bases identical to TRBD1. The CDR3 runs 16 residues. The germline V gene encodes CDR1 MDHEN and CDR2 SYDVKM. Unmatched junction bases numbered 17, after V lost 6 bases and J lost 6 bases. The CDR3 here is CASSYKRQGPSREQYV. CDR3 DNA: TGTGCCAGCAGCTATAAAAGACAGGGACCCTCTCGCGAGCAGTACGTC.

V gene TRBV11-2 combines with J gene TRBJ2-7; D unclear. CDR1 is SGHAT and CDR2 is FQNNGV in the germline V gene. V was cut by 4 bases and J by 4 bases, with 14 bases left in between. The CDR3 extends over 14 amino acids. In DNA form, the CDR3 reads TGTGCCAGCAGCTCCCACGGGTTTGGGTACGAGCAGTACGTC. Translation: CASSSHGFGYEQYV.

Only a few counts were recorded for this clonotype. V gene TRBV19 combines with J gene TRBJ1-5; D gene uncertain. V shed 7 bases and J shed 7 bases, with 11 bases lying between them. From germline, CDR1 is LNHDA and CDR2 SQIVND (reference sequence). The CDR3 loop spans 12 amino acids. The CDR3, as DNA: TGTGCCAGTACCCAGACCGGACAGCCCCAGCATTTT. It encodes CASTQTGQPQHF.

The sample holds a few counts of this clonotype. In DNA, the CDR3 is TGTGCCATCAGTGAGTCGGGACAGGGAACAGATACGCAGTATTTT. This encodes CAISESGQGTDTQYF. This sequence joins TRBV10-3 and TRBJ2-3; 9 nucleotides agree with TRBD1. Germline V CDR1 and CDR2: ENHRY, SYGVKD. The length of the CDR3 is 15 residues. V shed 0 bases, J shed 3 bases, and the junction held 1 base outside the gene matches.

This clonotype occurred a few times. In DNA form, the CDR3 reads TGTGCCAGCAGTTTTTCAGGGCCGAACACTGAAGCTTTCTTT. Translation gives CASSFSGPNTEAFF. The V call is TRBV12-3 or TRBV12-4, the J call TRBJ1-1, with TRBD1 as a possible D gene (5 bases). CDR3 length equals 14 residues. V was pared by 3 bases and J by 1 base, with 9 bases between.

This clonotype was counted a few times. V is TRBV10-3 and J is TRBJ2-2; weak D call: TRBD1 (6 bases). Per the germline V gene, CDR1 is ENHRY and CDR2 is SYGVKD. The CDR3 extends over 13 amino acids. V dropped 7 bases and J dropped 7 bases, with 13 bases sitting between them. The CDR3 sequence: CAINPRGNGELFF. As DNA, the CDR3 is TGTGCCATCAACCCTAGGGGGAACGGGGAGCTGTTTTTT.